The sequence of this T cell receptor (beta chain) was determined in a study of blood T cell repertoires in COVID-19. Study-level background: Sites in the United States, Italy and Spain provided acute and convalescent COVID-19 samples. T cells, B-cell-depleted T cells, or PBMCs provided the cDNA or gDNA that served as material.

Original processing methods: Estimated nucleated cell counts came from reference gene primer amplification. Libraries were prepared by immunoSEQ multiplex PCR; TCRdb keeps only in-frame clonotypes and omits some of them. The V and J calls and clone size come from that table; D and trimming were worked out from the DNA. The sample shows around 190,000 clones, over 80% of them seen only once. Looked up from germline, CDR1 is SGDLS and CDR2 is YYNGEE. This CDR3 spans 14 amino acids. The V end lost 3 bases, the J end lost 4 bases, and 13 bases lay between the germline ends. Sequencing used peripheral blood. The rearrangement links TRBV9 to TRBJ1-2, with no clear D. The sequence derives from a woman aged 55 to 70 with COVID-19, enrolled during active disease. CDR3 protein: CASSADPTSYGYTF. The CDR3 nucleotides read TGTGCCAGCAGCGCCGATCCGACTTCCTATGGCTACACCTTC. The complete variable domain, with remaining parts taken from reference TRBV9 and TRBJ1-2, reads DSGVTQTPKHLITATGQRVTLRCSPRSGDLSVYWYQQSLDQGLQFLIQYYNGEERAKGNILERFSAQQFPDLHSELNLSSLELGDSALYFCASSADPTSYGYTFGSGTRLTVV.